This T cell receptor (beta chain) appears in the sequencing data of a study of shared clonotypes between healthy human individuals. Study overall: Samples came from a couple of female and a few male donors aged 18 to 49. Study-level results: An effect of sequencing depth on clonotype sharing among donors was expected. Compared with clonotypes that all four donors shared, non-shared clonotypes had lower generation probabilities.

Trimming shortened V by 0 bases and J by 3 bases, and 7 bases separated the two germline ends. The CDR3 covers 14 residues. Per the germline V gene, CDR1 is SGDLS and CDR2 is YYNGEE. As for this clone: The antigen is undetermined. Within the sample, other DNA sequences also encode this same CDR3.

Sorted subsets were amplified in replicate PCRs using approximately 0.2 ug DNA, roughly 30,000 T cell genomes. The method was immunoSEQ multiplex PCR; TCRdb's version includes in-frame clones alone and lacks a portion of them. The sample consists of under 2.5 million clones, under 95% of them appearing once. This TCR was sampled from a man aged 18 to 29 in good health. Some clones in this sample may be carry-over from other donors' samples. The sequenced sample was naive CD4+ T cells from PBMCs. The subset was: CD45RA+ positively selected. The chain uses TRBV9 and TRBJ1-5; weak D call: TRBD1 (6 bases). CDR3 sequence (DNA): TGTGCCAGCAGCGTAGGGACAGTCAATCAGCCCCAGCATTTT. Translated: CASSVGTVNQPQHF.